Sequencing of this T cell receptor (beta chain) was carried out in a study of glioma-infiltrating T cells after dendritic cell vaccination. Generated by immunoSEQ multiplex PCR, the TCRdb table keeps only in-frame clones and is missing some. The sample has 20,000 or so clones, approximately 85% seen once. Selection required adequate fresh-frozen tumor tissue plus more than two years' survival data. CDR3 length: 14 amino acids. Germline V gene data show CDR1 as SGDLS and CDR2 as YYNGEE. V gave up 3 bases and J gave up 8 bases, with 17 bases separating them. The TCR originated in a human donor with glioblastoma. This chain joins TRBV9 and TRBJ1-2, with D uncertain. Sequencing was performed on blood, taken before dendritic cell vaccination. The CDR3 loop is CASSDNLYLGGYTF. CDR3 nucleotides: TGTGCCAGCAGCGACAACTTGTACCTAGGCGGCTACACCTTC. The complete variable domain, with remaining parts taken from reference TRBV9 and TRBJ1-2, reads DSGVTQTPKHLITATGQRVTLRCSPRSGDLSVYWYQQSLDQGLQFLIQYYNGEERAKGNILERFSAQQFPDLHSELNLSSLELGDSALYFCASSDNLYLGGYTFGSGTRLTVV.